The 18 T cell receptor beta chains listed next were all sequenced from one sample in a study of T cells after yellow fever vaccination. MiXCR, applied by TCRdb to the 5' RACE reads, yields one record per CDR3 protein. The data show roughly 300,000 distinct CDR3 sequences, approximately 8% seen once. The input for sequencing was PBMCs, taken about 41 days after the first yellow fever vaccination. All receptors derive from a young man who received the YFV17D yellow fever vaccine.

In DNA, the CDR3 is TGTGCCAGCAGCGTAGAGGGGGGCTGGCAGACCCAGTACTTC. It codes for CASSVEGGWQTQYF. V is TRBV9 and J is TRBJ2-5; tentatively, D is TRBD1 or TRBD2 (6 bases each). There are 14 residues in the CDR3. The V gene lost 0 bases and the J gene lost 6 bases, with 12 bases spanning the gap. The germline gives CDR1 SGDLS, CDR2 YYNGEE.

This clonotype was counted a few times. V and J are TRBV5-6 and TRBJ2-7, with D hard to call. Germline loops: CDR1 SGHDT, CDR2 YYEEEE. Trimming stripped 0 bases from V and 4 bases from J, with 5 bases between. CDR3 size: 12 residues. The CDR3 reads CASSLGYYEQYV. The CDR3 DNA sequence: TGTGCCAGCAGCTTGGGGTATTACGAGCAGTACGTC.

The chain is built from TRBV6-1 and TRBJ2-3; 9 positions agree with TRBD1. J gave up 3 bases and V 6 bases, and 1 base lay outside the gene matches. CDR1 MNHNS and CDR2 SASEGT come from the germline V gene. The CDR3 contains 13 residues. The chain's CDR3 is CASRGTGTDTQYF. Here the CDR3 DNA reads TGTGCCAGCAGAGGGACAGGGACAGATACGCAGTATTTT.

V and J are TRBV11-2 and TRBJ2-1, with TRBD2 identical over 8 bases. The CDR3 consists of 15 residues. V shed 7 bases and J 8 bases; nucleotides not matched to a gene: 13. Germline CDR1 is SGHAT and CDR2 is FQNNGV. The CDR3: CASILTSSGGDEQFF. DNA of the CDR3: TGTGCCAGCATCCTCACGTCGTCGGGGGGGGATGAGCAGTTCTTC.

This sequence joins TRBV7-3 and TRBJ2-3; D unresolved. Germline V gene lookup returns CDR1 SGHTA and CDR2 FQGTGA. The CDR3 loop spans 13 amino acids. The V and J ends lost 6 bases and 2 bases respectively, with 9 bases between them. As DNA, the CDR3 is TGTGCCAGCAGACACGGACCCACAGATACGCAGTATTTT. Protein: CASRHGPTDTQYF.

V usage is TRBV10-3 and J usage is TRBJ1-1; TRBD1 agrees at 7 bases. This CDR3 has 13 residues. V lost 6 bases and J lost 6; bases outside the gene matches: 7. CDR1 and CDR2 (germline): ENHRY, SYGVKD. CDR3 in amino acids: CAISPGTEPEAFF. The CDR3 nucleotides are TGTGCCATCAGCCCCGGGACAGAACCTGAAGCTTTCTTT.

This clonotype occurred a few times. The chain recombines TRBV20-1 with TRBJ1-2, with TRBD1 matching over 9 bases. CDR1 is DFQATT and CDR2 is SNEGSKA in the germline V gene (reference sequence). The CDR3 is 13 residues long. V lost 5 bases, J lost 8 bases, and 9 bases stayed unmatched. This chain's CDR3 is CSAPDTGGIGYTF. The CDR3 bases are TGCAGTGCTCCCGACACAGGGGGCATAGGCTACACCTTC.

The rearrangement joins TRBV5-8 to TRBJ2-7, with 10 nucleotides matching TRBD1. Trimming at V came to 4 bases and at J to 5 bases, leaving 6 bases not matched to a gene. The CDR3 length is 14 residues. Looked up from germline, CDR1 is SGHTS and CDR2 is YDEGEE. The CDR3 here is CASSRTGTGDEQYV. CDR3 sequence (DNA): TGTGCCAGCAGCCGAACCGGGACAGGGGACGAGCAGTACGTC.

This clonotype was recorded at least ten times. V usage is TRBV6-2 or TRBV6-3 and J usage is TRBJ2-7; TRBD1 matches at 9 bases. V lost 6 bases, J lost 4 bases, and 7 bases stayed unmatched. This CDR3 has 14 residues. Germline CDR1 is MNHEY and CDR2 is SVGEGT. CDR3 sequence: CASSPPGQGYEQYF. CDR3 nucleotides: TGTGCCAGCAGCCCGCCGGGACAGGGATACGAGCAGTACTTC.

This chain joins TRBV12-3 or TRBV12-4 and TRBJ1-1, with a tentative D call TRBD1 (6 bases). V was pared by 4 bases and J by 7 bases, with 16 bases between. CDR3 size: 14 residues. The CDR3 loop is CASSSSDRSVEAFF. CDR3 nucleotide sequence: TGTGCCAGCAGTTCCTCCGACAGGTCCGTTGAAGCTTTCTTT.

In its sample, this clonotype was seen a few times. The chain joins TRBV6-1 to TRBJ1-2, with D tentatively TRBD1 (5 bases). Trimming took off 6 bases at V and 2 bases at J, with 16 bases between the two ends. CDR1 and CDR2 from the germline V gene are MNHNS and SASEGT. This CDR3 comprises 15 residues. CDR3 sequence: CASRSQGFPNYGYTF. The CDR3 DNA sequence: TGTGCCAGCAGAAGCCAGGGATTCCCCAACTATGGCTACACCTTC.

J is TRBJ2-7 and V is TRBV7-9; D unresolved. This CDR3 comprises 13 residues. In germline, CDR1 is SEHNR, CDR2 FQNEAQ (reference sequence). V lost 5 bases, J lost 6 bases, and 14 bases lay in between. The CDR3, as DNA: TGTGCCAGCAGCCCCTCCAAAAGAGGCGAGCAGTACGTC. Translating gives CASSPSKRGEQYV.

The sample holds a few counts of this clonotype. The V and J genes are TRBV5-1 and TRBJ2-3; the match to TRBD2 covers 9 bases. The CDR3 extends over 18 amino acids. The V gene end was trimmed by 4 bases and the J gene end by 1 base; junction bases not matched to a gene: 13. CDR1 and CDR2 (germline): SGHRS, YFSETQ. CDR3 sequence reads: CASSPLAPIAGGTDTQYF. CDR3 sequence (DNA): TGCGCCAGCAGCCCCTTAGCTCCGATAGCGGGGGGCACAGATACGCAGTATTTT.

This clonotype was observed many times. CDR3 DNA: TGTGCCAGCAGCCCCCAGACTTATGGCTACACCTTC. Residues: CASSPQTYGYTF. V usage is TRBV7-2 and J usage is TRBJ1-2; D gene uncertain. The germline V gene encodes CDR1 SGHTA and CDR2 FQGNSA. The CDR3 is made up of 12 amino acids. Trimming cost V 5 bases and J 5 bases, with 9 bases left between them.

This clonotype was picked up a small number of times. This sequence joins TRBV7-8 and TRBJ2-3, with D tentatively TRBD1 or TRBD2 (5 bases each). V lost 3 bases, J lost 0 bases, and 25 bases lay in between. CDR3 length: 20 residues. Germline CDR1 and CDR2: SGHVS and FQNEAQ. The CDR3 nucleotides read TGTGCCAGCAGCTTTTTCAATAGACTAAGGGGTTGGGGTAGCACAGATACGCAGTATTTT. It codes for CASSFFNRLRGWGSTDTQYF.

This chain uses TRBV18 with TRBJ2-4; D gene unclear. CDR1 and CDR2 (germline): KGHSH, LQKENI. The CDR3 spans 14 residues. Trimming removed 8 bases at V and 0 bases at J, with 11 bases between. The CDR3, as DNA: TGTGCCAGCCCCGACTCCTTAGCCAAAAACATTCAGTACTTC. This translates into CASPDSLAKNIQYF. Complete variable domain (other parts from reference TRBV18 and TRBJ2-4): NAGVMQNPRHLVRRRGQEARLRCSPMKGHSHVYWYRQLPEEGLKFMVYLQKENIIDESGMPKERFSAEFPKEGPSILRIQQVVRGDSAAYFCASPDSLAKNIQYFGAGTRLSVL.

In this sample, this clonotype turned up many times. The chain joins TRBV24-1 to TRBJ2-3; D possibly corresponds to TRBD1 (6 bases). Germline V gene sequence: CDR1 KGHDR, CDR2 SFDVKD. Trimming left V 4 bases short and J 0 bases short, with 10 bases between. This CDR3 is built from 15 residues. In DNA form, the CDR3 reads TGTGCCACCAGTGACCCGGGACAAAGCACAGATACGCAGTATTTT. Protein sequence: CATSDPGQSTDTQYF.

The rearrangement uses TRBV5-1 and TRBJ2-3; D is ambiguous. From germline, CDR1 is SGHRS and CDR2 YFSETQ. The CDR3 is 14 residues long. Trimming removed 5 bases from V and 0 bases from J, with 10 bases in between. The CDR3 DNA follows: TGCGCCAGCAGGGAAGCGACTAGCACAGATACGCAGTATTTT. Protein product: CASREATSTDTQYF.